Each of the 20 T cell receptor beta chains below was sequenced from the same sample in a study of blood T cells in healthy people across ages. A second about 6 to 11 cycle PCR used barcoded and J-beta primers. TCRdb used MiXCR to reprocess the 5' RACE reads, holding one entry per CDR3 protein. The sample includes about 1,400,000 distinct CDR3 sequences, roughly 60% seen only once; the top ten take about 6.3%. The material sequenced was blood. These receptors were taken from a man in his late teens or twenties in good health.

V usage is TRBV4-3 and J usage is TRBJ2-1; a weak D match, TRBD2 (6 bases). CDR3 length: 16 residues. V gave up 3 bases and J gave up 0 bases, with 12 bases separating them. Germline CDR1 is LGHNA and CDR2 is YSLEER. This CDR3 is CASSQVAVSSYNEQFF. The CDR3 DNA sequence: TGCGCCAGCAGCCAGGTAGCGGTTAGCTCCTACAATGAGCAGTTCTTC.

CDR3 nucleotide sequence: TGTGCCAGCAGTCCGGGGACTTACGGCTACGAGCAGTACTTC. Translating gives CASSPGTYGYEQYF. This rearrangement joins TRBV12-3 or TRBV12-4 to TRBJ2-7; weak D call: TRBD2 (6 bases). The germline V and J ends were trimmed by 5 bases and 3 bases, with 14 bases remaining between them. This CDR3 has 14 amino acids.

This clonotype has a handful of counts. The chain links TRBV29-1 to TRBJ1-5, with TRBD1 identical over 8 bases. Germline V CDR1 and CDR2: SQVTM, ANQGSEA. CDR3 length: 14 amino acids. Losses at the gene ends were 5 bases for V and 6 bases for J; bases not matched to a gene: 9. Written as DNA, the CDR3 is TGCAGCGTTCGTACAGGGGGGGAGGGTCAGCCCCAGCATTTT. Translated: CSVRTGGEGQPQHF. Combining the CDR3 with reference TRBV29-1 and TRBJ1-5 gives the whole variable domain SAVISQKPSRDICQRGTSLTIQCQVDSQVTMMFWYRQQPGQSLTLIATANQGSEATYESGFVIDKFPISRPNLTFSTLTVSNMSPEDSSIYLCSVRTGGEGQPQHFGDGTRLSIL.

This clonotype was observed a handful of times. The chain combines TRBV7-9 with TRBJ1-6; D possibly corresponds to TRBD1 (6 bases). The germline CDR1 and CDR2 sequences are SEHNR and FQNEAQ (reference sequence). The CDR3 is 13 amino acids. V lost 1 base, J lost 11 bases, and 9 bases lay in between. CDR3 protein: CASSLEGHPPLHF. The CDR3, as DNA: TGTGCCAGCAGCTTAGAGGGACATCCACCCCTCCACTTT.

As DNA, the CDR3 is TGTGCCAGCAGTCCCCCCCGGACGTCCAGAGAGCAGTTCTTC. Protein product: CASSPPRTSREQFF. The chain recombines TRBV12-3 or TRBV12-4 with TRBJ2-1; no firm D call. The CDR3 spans 14 residues. V was pared by 5 bases and J by 10 bases, with 18 bases between.

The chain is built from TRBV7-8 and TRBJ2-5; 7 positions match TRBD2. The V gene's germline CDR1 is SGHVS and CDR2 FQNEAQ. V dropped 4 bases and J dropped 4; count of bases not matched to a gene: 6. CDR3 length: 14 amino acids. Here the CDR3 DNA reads TGTGCCAGCAGCTATGTGGGAGGGGTAGAGACCCAGTACTTC. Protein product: CASSYVGGVETQYF. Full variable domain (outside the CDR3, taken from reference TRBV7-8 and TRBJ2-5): GAGVSQSPRYKVAKRGQDVALRCDPISGHVSLFWYQQALGQGPEFLTYFQNEAQLDKSGLPSDRFFAERPEGSVSTLKIQRTQQEDSAVYLCASSYVGGVETQYFGPGTRLLVL.

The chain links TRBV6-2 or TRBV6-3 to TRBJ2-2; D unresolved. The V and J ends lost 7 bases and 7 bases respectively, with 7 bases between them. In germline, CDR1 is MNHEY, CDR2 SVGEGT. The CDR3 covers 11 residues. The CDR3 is CASTGGGELFF. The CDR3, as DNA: TGTGCCAGCACCGGTGGCGGGGAGCTGTTTTTT.

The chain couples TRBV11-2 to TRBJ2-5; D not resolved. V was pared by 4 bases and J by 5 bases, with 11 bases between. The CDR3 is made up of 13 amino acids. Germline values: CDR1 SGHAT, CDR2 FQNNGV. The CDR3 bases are TGTGCCAGCAGCTCGAGATCTTGGGAGACCCAGTACTTC. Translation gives CASSSRSWETQYF.

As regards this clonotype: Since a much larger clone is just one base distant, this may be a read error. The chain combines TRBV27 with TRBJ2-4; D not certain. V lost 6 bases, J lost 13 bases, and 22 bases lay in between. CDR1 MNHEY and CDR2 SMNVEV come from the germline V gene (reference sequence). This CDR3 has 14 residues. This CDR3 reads CASSRNTNQEAQYF. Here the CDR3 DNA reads TGTGCCAGCAGCCGGAATACGAATCAAGAGGCCCAGTACTTC.

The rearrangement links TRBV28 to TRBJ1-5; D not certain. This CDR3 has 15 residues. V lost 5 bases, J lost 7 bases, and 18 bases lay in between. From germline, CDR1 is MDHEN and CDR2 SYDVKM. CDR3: CASSPNLGGGQPQHF. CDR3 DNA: TGTGCCAGCAGTCCGAACCTAGGAGGAGGACAGCCCCAGCATTTT. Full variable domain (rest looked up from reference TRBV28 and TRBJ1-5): DVKVTQSSRYLVKRTGEKVFLECVQDMDHENMFWYRQDPGLGLRLIYFSYDVKMKEKGDIPEGYSVSREKKERFSLILESASTNQTSMYLCASSPNLGGGQPQHFGDGTRLSIL.

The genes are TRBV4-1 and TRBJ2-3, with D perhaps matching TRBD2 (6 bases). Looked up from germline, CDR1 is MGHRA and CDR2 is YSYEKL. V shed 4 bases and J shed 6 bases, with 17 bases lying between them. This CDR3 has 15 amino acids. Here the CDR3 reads CASSPNSGGEDTQYF. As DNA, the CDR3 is TGCGCCAGCAGCCCTAATAGCGGAGGAGAGGATACGCAGTATTTT.

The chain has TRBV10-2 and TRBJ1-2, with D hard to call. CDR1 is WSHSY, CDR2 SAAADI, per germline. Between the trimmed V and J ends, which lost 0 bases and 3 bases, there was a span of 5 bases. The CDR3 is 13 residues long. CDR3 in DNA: TGCGCCAGCAGTGAGTCCCCAGACTATGGCTACACCTTC. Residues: CASSESPDYGYTF.

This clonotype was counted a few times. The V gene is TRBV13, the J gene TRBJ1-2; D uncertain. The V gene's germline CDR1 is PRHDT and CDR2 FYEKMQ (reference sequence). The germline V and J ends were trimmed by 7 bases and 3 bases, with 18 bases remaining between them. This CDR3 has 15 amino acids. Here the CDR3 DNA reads TGTGCCAGCACGAGTTCGGATGGCCCGGACTATGGCTACACCTTC. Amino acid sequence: CASTSSDGPDYGYTF.

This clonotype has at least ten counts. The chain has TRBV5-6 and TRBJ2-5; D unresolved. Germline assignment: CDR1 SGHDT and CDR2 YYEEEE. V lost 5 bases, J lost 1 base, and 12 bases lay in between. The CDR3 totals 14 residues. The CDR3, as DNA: TGTGCCAGCAGGGCCCTCGGTTTCCAAGAGACCCAGTACTTC. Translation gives CASRALGFQETQYF.

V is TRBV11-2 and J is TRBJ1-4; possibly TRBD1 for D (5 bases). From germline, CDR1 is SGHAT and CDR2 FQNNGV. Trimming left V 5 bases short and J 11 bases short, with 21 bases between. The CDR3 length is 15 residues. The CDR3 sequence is CASSQAGTGSDKLFF. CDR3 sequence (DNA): TGTGCCAGCAGCCAGGCCGGGACGGGCAGTGACAAACTGTTTTTT.

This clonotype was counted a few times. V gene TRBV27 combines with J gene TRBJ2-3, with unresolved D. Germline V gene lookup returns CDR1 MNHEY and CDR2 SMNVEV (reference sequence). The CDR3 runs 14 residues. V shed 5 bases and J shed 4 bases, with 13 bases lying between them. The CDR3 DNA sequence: TGTGCCAGCAGTAAACTACAGTTGGCAGATACGCAGTATTTT. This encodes CASSKLQLADTQYF.

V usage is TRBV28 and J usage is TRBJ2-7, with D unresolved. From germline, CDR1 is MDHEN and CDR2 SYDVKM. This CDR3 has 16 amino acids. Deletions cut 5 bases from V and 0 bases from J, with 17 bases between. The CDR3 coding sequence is TGTGCCAGCAGTCACTACAGCCAGCCCAGCTCCTACGAGCAGTACTTC. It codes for CASSHYSQPSSYEQYF.

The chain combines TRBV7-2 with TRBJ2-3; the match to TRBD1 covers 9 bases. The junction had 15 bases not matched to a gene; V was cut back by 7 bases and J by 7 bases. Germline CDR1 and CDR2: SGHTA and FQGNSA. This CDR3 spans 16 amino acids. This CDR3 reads CASNEPGTGRGNTQYF. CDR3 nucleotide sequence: TGTGCCAGCAATGAACCCGGGACAGGGAGGGGGAATACGCAGTATTTT. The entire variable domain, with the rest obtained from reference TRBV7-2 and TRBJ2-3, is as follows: GAGVSQSPSNKVTEKGKDVELRCDPISGHTALYWYRQSLGQGLEFLIYFQGNSAPDKSGLPSDRFSAERTGGSVSTLTIQRTQQEDSAVYLCASNEPGTGRGNTQYFGPGTRLTVL.

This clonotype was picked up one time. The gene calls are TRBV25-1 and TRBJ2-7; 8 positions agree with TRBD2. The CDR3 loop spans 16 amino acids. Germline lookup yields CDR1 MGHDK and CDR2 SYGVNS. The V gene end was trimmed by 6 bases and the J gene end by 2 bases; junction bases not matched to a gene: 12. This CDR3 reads CASSSPSGGRTYEQYF. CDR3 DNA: TGTGCCAGCAGCTCCCCCTCTGGCGGGAGGACCTACGAGCAGTACTTC.

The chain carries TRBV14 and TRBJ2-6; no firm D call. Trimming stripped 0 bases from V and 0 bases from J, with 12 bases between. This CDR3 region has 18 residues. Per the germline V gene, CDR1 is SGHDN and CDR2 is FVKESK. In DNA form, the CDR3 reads TGTGCCAGCAGCCAAGATCTTTACGGAAGCTCTGGGGCCAACGTCCTGACTTTC. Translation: CASSQDLYGSSGANVLTF.